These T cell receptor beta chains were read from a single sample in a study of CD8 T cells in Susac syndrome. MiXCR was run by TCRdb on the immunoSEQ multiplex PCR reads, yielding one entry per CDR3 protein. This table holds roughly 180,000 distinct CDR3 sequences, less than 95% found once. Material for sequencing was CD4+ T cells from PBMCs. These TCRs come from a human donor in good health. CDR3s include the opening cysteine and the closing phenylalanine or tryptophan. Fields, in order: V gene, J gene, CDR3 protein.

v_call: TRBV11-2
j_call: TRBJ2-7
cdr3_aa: CASSSLIVGPYEQYF

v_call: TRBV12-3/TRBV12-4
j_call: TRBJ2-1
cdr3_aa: CASTPLRTGGRNEQFF

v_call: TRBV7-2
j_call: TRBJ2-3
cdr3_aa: CASSQTSDTQYF

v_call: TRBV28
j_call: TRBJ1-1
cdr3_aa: CASTLRQGQAFF

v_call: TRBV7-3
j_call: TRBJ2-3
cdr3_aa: CASSLNSQGVGDTQYF

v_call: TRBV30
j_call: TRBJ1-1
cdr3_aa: CAWSGGATEAFF

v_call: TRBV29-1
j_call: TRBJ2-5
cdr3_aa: CTSGTKETQYF

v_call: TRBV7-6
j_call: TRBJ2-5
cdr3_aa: CASSTRFLETQYF

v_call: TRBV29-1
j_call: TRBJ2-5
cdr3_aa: CSGANEETQYF

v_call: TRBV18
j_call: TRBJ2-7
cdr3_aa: CASSQIQGIEQYF

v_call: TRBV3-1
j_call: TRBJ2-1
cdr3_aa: CASRRASLIDEQFF

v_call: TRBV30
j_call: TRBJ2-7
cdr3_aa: CAWNARRGEQYF

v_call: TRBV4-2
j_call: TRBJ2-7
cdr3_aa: CASSQVFGAGDNEQYF

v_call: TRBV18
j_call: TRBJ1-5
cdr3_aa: CASSPPGQPQHF

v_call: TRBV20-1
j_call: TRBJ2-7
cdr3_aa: CSPFSPGRTPYEQYF

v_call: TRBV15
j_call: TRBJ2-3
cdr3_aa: CATSRDVGLRADTQYF

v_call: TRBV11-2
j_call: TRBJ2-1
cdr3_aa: CASSLVGTDRTLGEQFF

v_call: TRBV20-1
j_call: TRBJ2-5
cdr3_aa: CSLTSGSQETQYF

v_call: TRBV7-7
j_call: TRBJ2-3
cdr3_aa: CASSQGLAGERDTQYF

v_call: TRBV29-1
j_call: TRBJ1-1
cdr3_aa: CSVGRTGGYTEAFF

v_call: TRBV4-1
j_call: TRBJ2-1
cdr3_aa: CASSQEVAGAFREQFF

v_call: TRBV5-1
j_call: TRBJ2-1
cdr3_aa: CASSAQGRDNEQFF

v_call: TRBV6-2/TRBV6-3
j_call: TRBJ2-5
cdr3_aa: CASSYGDYGTQYF

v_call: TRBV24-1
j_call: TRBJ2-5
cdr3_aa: CATGDSAQETQYF

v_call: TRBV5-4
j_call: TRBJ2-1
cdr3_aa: CASIRTLRDEQFF

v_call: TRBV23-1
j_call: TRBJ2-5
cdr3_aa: CASSQSAGLAIVTGYF